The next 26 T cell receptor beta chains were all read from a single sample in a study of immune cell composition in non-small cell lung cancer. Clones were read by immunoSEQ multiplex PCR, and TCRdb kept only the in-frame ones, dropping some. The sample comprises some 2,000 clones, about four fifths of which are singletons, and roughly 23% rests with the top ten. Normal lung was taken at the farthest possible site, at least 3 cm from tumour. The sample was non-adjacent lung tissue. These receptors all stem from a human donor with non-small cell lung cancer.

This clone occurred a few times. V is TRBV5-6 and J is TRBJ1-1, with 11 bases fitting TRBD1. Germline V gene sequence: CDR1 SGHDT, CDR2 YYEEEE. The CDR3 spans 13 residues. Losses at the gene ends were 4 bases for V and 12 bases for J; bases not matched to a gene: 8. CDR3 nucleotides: TGTGCCAGCAGCCTAGGGACAGGGGGGACAACTTTCTTT. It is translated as CASSLGTGGTTFF.

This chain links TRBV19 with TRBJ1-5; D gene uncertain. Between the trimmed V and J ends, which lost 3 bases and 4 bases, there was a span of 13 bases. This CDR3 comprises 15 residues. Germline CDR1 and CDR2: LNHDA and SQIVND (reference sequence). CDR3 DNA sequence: TGTGCCAGTAGTATTCGCCCAGCAGGTAATCAGCCCCAGCATTTT. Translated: CASSIRPAGNQPQHF.

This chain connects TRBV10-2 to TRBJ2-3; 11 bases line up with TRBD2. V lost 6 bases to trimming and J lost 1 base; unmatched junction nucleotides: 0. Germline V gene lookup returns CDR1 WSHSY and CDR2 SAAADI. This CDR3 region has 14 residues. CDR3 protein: CASRLAGGTDTQYF. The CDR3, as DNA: TGCGCCAGCAGACTAGCGGGGGGCACAGATACGCAGTATTTT.

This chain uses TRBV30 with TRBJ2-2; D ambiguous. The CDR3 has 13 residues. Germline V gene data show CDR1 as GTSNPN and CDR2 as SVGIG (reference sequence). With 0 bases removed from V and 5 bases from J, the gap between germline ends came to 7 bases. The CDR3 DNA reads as TGTGCCTGGAGTGTACGGTGGACCGGGGAGCTGTTTTTT. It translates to CAWSVRWTGELFF.

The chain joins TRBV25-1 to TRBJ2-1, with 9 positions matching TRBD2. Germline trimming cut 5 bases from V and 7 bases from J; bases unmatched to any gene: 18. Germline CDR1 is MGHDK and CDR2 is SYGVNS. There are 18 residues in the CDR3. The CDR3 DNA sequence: TGTGCCAGCAGTCCCTTGGGTAGCGGGAGAGGGATCGGGAATGAGCAGTTCTTC. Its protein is CASSPLGSGRGIGNEQFF.

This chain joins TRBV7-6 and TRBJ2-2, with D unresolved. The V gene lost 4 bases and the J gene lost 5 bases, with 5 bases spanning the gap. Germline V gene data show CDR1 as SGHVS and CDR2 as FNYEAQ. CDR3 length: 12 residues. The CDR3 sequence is CASSSRTGELFF. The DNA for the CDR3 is TGTGCCAGCAGCTCCCGGACCGGGGAGCTGTTTTTT. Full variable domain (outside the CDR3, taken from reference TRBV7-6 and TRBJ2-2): GAGVSQSPRYKVTKRGQDVALRCDPISGHVSLYWYRQALGQGPEFLTYFNYEAQQDKSGLPNDRFSAERPEGSISTLTIQRTEQRDSAMYRCASSSRTGELFFGEGSRLTVL.

In DNA, the CDR3 is TGTGCCAGCAGCTTCGGCAGGGGTTACGAAAAACTGTTTTTT. Translation: CASSFGRGYEKLFF. This chain links TRBV7-2 with TRBJ1-4; possibly TRBD1 for D (6 bases). The V end was cut by 3 bases, the J end by 8 bases, with 13 bases between. The germline CDR1 and CDR2 sequences are SGHTA and FQGNSA. The CDR3 is made up of 14 amino acids. The whole variable domain, filled in from reference TRBV7-2 and TRBJ1-4, reads GAGVSQSPSNKVTEKGKDVELRCDPISGHTALYWYRQSLGQGLEFLIYFQGNSAPDKSGLPSDRFSAERTGGSVSTLTIQRTQQEDSAVYLCASSFGRGYEKLFFGSGTQLSVL.

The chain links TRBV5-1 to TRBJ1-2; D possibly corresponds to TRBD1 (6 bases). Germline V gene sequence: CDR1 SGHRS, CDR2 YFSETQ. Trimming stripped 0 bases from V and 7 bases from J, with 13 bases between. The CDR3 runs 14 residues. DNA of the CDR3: TGCGCCAGCAGCTTGGCCGGACAGAGGTTTGGCTACACCTTC. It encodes CASSLAGQRFGYTF.

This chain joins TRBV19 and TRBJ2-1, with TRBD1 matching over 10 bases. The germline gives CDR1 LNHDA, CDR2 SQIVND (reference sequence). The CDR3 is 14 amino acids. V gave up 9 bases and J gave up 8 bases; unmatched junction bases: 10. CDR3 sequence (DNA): TGTGCCAGCTCCCTTAGGACAGGGGGGTATGAGCAGTTCTTC. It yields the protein CASSLRTGGYEQFF.

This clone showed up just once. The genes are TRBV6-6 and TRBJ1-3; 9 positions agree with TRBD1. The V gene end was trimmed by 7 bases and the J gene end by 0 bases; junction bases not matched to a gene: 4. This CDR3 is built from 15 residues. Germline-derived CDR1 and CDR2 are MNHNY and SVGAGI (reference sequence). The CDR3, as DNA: TGTGCCAGCAATTGGGGACAGGGCTCTGGAAACACCATATATTTT. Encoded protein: CASNWGQGSGNTIYF.

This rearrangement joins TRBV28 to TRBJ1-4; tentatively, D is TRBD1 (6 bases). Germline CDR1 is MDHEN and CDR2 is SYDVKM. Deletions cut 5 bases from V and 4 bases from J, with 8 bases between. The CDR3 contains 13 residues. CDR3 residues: CASSGTSNEKLFF. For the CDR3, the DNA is TGTGCCAGCAGTGGGACAAGTAATGAAAAACTGTTTTTT.

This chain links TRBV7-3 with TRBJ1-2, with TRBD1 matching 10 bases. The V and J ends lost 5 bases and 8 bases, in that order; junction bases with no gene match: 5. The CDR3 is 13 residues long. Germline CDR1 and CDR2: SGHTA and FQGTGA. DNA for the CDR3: TGTGCCAGCAGCCCCGGACAGGGGGAGGGCTACACCTTC. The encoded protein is CASSPGQGEGYTF.

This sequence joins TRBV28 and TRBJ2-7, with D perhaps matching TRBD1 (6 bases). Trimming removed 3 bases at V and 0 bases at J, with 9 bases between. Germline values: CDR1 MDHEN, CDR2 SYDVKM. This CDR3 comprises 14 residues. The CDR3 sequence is CASSFQGSSYEQYF. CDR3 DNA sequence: TGTGCCAGCAGTTTTCAGGGGAGCTCCTACGAGCAGTACTTC.

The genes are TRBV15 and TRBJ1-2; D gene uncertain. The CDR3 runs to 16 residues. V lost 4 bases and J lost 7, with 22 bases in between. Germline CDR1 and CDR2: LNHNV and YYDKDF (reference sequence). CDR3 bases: TGTGCCACCAGCATATCCTTAGCGAGTGGCCAAGGTGGCTACACCTTC. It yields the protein CATSISLASGQGGYTF.

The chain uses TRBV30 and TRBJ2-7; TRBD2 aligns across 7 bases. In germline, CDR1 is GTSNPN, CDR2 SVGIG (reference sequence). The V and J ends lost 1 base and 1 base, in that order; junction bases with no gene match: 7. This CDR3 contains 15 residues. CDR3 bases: TGTGCCTGGAGTGGGGGGGGGAGCTGGTCCTACGAGCAGTACTTC. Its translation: CAWSGGGSWSYEQYF. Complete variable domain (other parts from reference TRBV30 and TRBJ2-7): SQTIHQWPATLVQPVGSPLSLECTVEGTSNPNLYWYRQAAGRGLQLLFYSVGIGQISSEVPQNLSASRPQDRQFILSSKKLLLSDSGFYLCAWSGGGSWSYEQYFGPGTRLTVT.

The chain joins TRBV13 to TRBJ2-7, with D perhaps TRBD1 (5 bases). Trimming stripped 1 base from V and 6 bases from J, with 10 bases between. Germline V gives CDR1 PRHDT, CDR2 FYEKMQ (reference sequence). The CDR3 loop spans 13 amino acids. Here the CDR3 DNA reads TGTGCCAGCAGCTTAGTAGGGGCTGGCGAGCAGTACTTC. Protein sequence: CASSLVGAGEQYF. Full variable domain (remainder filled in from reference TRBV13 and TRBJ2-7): AAGVIQSPRHLIKEKRETATLKCYPIPRHDTVYWYQQGPGQDPQFLISFYEKMQSDKGSIPDRFSAQQFSDYHSELNMSSLELGDSALYFCASSLVGAGEQYFGPGTRLTVT.

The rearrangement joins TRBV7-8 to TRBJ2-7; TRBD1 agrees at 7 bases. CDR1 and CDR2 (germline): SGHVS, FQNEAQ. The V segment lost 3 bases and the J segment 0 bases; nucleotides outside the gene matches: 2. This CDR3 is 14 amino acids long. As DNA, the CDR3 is TGTGCCAGCAGCTTCCGGGACAGCTCCTACGAGCAGTACTTC. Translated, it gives CASSFRDSSYEQYF.

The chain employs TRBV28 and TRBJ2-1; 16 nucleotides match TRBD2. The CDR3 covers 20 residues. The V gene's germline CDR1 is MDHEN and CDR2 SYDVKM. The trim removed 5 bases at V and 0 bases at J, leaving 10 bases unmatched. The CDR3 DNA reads TGTGCCAGCAGTCCGTATGTCGGGACTAGCGGGAGGGGCTCCTACAATGAGCAGTTCTTC. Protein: CASSPYVGTSGRGSYNEQFF.

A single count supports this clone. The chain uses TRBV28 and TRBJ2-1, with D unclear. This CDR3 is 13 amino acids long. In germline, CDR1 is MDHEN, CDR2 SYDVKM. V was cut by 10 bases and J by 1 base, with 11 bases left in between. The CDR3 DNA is TGTGCCACTCAGAGAGGATCCTACAATGAGCAGTTCTTC. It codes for CATQRGSYNEQFF.

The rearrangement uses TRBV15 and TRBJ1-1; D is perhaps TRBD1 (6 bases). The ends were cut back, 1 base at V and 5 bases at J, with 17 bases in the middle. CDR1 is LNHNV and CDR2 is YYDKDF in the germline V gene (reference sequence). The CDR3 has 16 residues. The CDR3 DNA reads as TGTGCCACCAGCAGAGGCGGGGGGGCGGGTTGGACTGAAGCTTTCTTT. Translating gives CATSRGGGAGWTEAFF.

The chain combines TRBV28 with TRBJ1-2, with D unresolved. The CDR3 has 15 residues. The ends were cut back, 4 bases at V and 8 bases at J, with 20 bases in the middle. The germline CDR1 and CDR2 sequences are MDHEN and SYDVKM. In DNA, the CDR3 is TGTGCCAGCAGTTCACTTCGGGGAGGTCTATGGGGCTACACCTTC. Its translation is CASSSLRGGLWGYTF.

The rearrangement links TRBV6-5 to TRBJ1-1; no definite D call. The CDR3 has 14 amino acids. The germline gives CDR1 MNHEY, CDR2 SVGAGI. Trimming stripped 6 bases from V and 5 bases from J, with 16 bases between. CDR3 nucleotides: TGTGCCAGCAGCCCCGGAGGGAGGTTGACTGAAGCTTTCTTT. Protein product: CASSPGGRLTEAFF.

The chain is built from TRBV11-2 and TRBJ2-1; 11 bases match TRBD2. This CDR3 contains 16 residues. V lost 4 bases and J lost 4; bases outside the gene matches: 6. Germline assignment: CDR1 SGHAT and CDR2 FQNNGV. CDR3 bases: TGTGCCAGCAGCTATTCAGGGACTAGCGGTTACAATGAGCAGTTCTTC. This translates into CASSYSGTSGYNEQFF.

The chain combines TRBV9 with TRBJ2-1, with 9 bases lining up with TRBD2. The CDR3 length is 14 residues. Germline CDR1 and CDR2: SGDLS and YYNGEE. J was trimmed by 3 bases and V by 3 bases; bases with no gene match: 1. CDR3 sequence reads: CASSALAGYNEQFF. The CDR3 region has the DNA TGTGCCAGCAGCGCACTAGCGGGCTACAATGAGCAGTTCTTC.

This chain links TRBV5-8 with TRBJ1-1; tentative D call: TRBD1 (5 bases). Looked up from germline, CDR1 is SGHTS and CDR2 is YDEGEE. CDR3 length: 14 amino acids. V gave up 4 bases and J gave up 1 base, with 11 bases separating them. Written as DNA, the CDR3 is TGTGCCAGCAGCATACCTCAGGGGAACACTGAAGCTTTCTTT. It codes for CASSIPQGNTEAFF.

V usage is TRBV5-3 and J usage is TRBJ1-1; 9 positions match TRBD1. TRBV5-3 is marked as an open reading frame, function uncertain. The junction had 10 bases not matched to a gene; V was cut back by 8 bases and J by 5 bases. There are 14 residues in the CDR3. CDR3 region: CASSYDRGGTEAFF. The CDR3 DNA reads TGTGCCAGCAGTTATGACAGGGGGGGGACTGAAGCTTTCTTT.